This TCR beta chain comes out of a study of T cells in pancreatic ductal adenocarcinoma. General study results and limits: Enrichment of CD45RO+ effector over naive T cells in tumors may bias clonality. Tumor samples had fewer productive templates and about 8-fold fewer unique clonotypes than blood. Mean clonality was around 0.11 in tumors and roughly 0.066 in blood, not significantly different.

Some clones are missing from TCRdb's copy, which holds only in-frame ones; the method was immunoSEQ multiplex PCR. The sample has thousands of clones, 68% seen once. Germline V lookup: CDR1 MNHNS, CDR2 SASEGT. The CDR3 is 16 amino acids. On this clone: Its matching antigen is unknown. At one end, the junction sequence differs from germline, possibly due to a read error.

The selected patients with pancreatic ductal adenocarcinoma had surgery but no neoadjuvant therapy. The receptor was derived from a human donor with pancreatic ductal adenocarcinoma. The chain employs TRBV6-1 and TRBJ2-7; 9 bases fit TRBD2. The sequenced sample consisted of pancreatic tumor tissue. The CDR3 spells CASSEGLAQTTYEQYF. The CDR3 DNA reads TGTGCCAGCAGCGAAGGACTAGCGCAAACAACCTACGAGCAGTACTTC.